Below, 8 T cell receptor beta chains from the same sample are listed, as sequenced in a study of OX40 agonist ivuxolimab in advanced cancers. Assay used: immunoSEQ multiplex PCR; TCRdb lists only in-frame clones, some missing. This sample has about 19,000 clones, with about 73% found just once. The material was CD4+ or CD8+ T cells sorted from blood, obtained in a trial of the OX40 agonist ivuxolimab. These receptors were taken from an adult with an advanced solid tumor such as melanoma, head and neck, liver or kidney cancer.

In DNA form, the CDR3 reads TGTGCCAGTAGTTTCCCGGGGTATAGACAAGAGACCCAGTACTTC. This translates into CASSFPGYRQETQYF. The V and J genes are TRBV19 and TRBJ2-5, with a weak D call TRBD2 (5 bases). CDR1 and CDR2 (germline): LNHDA, SQIVND (reference sequence). This CDR3 spans 15 amino acids. Trimming pared 5 bases from V and 2 bases from J, leaving 15 bases between.

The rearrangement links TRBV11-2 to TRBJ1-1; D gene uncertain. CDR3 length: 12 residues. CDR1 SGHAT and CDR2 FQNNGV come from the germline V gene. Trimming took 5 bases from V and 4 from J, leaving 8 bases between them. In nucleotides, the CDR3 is TGTGCCAGCAGCCCCTGGGGCACTGAAGCTTTCTTT. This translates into CASSPWGTEAFF. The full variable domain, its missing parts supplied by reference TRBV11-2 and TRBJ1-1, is EAGVAQSPRYKIIEKRQSVAFWCNPISGHATLYWYQQILGQGPKLLIQFQNNGVVDDSQLPKDRFSAERLKGVDSTLKIQPAKLEDSAVYLCASSPWGTEAFFGQGTRLTVV.

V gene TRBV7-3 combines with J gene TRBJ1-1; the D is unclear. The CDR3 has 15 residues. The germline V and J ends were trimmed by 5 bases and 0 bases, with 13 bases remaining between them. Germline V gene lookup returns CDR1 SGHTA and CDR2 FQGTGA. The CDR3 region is CASSPAVGVNTEAFF. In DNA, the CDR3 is TGTGCCAGCAGCCCCGCCGTCGGGGTGAACACTGAAGCTTTCTTT.

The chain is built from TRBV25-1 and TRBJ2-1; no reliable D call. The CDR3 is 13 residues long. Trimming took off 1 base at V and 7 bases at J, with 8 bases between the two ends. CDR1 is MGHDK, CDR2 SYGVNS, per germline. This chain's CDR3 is CASSEWSQNEQFF. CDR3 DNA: TGTGCCAGCAGTGAATGGTCCCAAAATGAGCAGTTCTTC.

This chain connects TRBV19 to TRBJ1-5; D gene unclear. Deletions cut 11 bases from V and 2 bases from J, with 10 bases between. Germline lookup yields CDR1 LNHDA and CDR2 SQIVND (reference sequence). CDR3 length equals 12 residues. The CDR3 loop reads CASRLGNQPQHF. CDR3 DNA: TGTGCCTCTCGACTTGGCAATCAGCCCCAGCATTTT.

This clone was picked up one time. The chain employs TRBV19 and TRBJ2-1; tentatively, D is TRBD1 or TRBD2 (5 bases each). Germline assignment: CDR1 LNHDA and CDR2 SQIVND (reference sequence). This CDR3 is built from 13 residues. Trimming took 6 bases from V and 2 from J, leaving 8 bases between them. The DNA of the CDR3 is TGTGCCAGTAGCGGGGCCACCTACAATGAGCAGTTCTTC. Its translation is CASSGATYNEQFF.

The chain's CDR3 is CASRSSTGPTEAFF. CDR3 in DNA: TGTGCCAGCCGATCTTCGACAGGGCCCACTGAAGCTTTCTTT. The chain is built from TRBV27 and TRBJ1-1; TRBD1 matches 7 bases. The CDR3 is 14 amino acids. Germline loops: CDR1 MNHEY, CDR2 SMNVEV (reference sequence). V was pared by 8 bases and J by 4 bases, with 10 bases of the junction left unmatched.

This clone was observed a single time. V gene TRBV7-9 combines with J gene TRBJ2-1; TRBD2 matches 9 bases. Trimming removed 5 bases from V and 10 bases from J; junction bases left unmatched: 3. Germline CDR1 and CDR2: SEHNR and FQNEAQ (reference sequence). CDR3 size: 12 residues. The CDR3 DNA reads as TGTGCCAGCAGCCCTCTAGCGGGGGAGCAGTTCTTC. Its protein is CASSPLAGEQFF.